This T cell receptor (beta chain) was documented in a study of beta chain features in type 1 diabetes. All of the isolated RNA was reverse transcribed, so expressed TCRB transcripts were sequenced. Measured with immunoSEQ multiplex PCR; TCRdb has only the in-frame clones, and not every one. This sample has 600,000 to 700,000 clones; under 15% occur once, and the top ten carry roughly 0.022%. Study conclusions and caveats: Across all four CD4+ subsets, people with type 1 diabetes showed modestly shorter TCRB CDR3s.

With regard to this clone: Its specificity is not known.

Sequencing was performed on naive CD4+ T cells from blood. This receptor was obtained from a man between 18 and 35 years old with type 1 diabetes.

The CDR3 DNA follows: TGCGCCAGCAGCTTTGAAGCTAACTATGGCTACACCTTC. Amino acid sequence: CASSFEANYGYTF. The V call is TRBV5-1, the J call TRBJ1-2; no firm D call. The CDR3 totals 13 residues. Looked up from germline, CDR1 is SGHRS and CDR2 is YFSETQ. V lost 2 bases and J 0 bases, leaving 5 bases between the germline ends.